This T cell receptor (beta chain) was retrieved from a study of cytomegalovirus exposure and HLA in healthy donors (dated by TCRdb to about 2017). For context, the study as a whole: In an earlier analysis of 450 to 750 of the donors, approximately 300 Gb of sequence data and just under 120 million unique TCR beta sequences from approximately 180 million T cells were reported. Using immunosequencing, the study profiled T cell repertoires from 666 subjects and related those repertoires to cytomegalovirus serostatus. About five DR-DQ haplotypes were treated as single units for association and clustering because of strong linkage in the cohort. Typing coverage varied by locus: 629-630 donors for A, B, C, DRB1 and DQB1; more than 500 for DQA1; more than 600 for DPA1; approximately 450 for DPB1. A later genetic analysis took genome-wide SNP genotypes for about 55% of the roughly 670 donors and used that subset as a discovery cohort. HLA typing covered class I and class II loci at four-digit resolution. Every repertoire in the discovery cohort had been generated on one and the same sequencing platform. Around 320 gigabases of sequencing data and 70 million to 85 million unique TCR sequences were included in an early release covering several hundred HLA-typed donors. The aim of the study was to test whether cataloging public T cell receptors could identify signatures of past pathogen exposure. To decide whether each TCR beta V gene segment behaved as functional or pseudogenic, an earlier analysis of 587 of the donors relied on high-throughput TCR beta sequencing. Among the approximately 430 genotyped donors, roughly 80% belonged to the genetic ancestry cluster associated with self-reported Caucasian donors. A separate validation cohort of roughly 130 different subjects was used in addition to the approximately 700-subject first cohort. Donor age, sex, ethnicity and CMV serostatus were compiled together with the repertoire data. A later analysis re-examined previously published TCR beta repertoires from over 500 donors and added high-resolution HLA genotyping to investigate patterns of TCR occurrence. The later analysis used no new phenotypic data to find candidate immune exposures, relying instead on TCR beta sequences and their occurrence across donors. High-throughput TCR immunosequencing, statistical association of individual TCRs with disease status, and machine learning were combined to predict cytomegalovirus infection status. Among roughly 400 genotyped donors of the cohort, an average of roughly 240,000 unique TCR beta nucleotide sequences were sequenced per donor, around 20% of them non-productive. What the study reported, not specific to this receptor: Assigning TCR associations to individual alleles was difficult when HLA alleles, especially DR and DQ, strongly co-occurred. Sequencing depth was assumed to be roughly uniform across donors in the presence/absence analyses, though that assumption may not hold. According to a later analysis, parvovirus B19, influenza, CMV and Epstein-Barr virus appeared linked to several top co-occurrence clusters. A further reported finding was that TCR beta sequences accurately predicted the HLA-A and HLA-B alleles for most subjects in the first cohort. In a later analysis, 15,000 to 20,000 TCR beta sequences were associated with specific HLA alleles at a false discovery rate of 0.05. Some IMGT-functional V segments, including TRBV6-2 and TRBV6-3, could not be distinguished by the 87-base-pair reads and were therefore excluded. The authors suggested that the approach could potentially be extended to other disease states and immunological phenotypes. The sequencing pipeline was judged likely to have produced a cluster of highly shared sequence variants as a technical artifact. The earlier analysis of a few hundred of the donors excluded roughly 16 rarely observed V segments, including chromosome 9 orphons, because counts were too low. A few of the identified cytomegalovirus-associated TCR beta chains were confirmed in vitro to be specific for cytomegalovirus antigens. A later analysis found that most CMV-associated TCR beta chains appeared HLA-restricted, with HLA associations seemingly driven largely by CMV exposure. In the study, 150 to 200 TCR beta chains were listed as associated with cytomegalovirus. In a later analysis, the rate of TCR association differed among HLA loci, with DRB1 alleles having the most associated TCRs and HLA-C alleles having the fewest. In both the original and validation cohorts, the classifier was reported to diagnose cytomegalovirus status with high specificity and sensitivity. In a later analysis, HLA-associated TCR beta chains were found to be more clonally expanded and to have lower generation probabilities than equally common non-associated chains. Broadly in line with IMGT annotations, most TCR beta V segments showed up in productive rearrangements about 87% or about 30% of the time in an earlier analysis of approximately 640 of the donors. This cohort had only TCR beta chains sequenced, and the lack of alpha or paired-chain data limited which features could be detected. Because HLA typing was unavailable for some donors at each locus, only the typed subset was used in association tests. Compared with the approximately 670-donor mean, donors in an Asian-associated ancestry cluster had fewer N-insertions in productive TCRs, according to a later genetic analysis. Correlated functional status among segregating V segments might be attributable to linkage disequilibrium, but an unknown experimental factor could not be ruled out. In a later genetic analysis, a missense DCLRE1C variant was associated with V-gene and J-gene trimming of TCR beta chains, and the association was replicated in an independent cohort. Most TCR sequences were seen in very few donors, while some public TCRs were found in many individuals. Immune exposure information for the cohort was limited to CMV serostatus.

Library generation was performed with the immunoSEQ multiplex PCR assay. A mixture of 60 forward primers for TCR Vbeta segments and 13 reverse primers for TCR Jbeta segments was used in the multiplex PCR. The CDR3 region of rearranged TCR beta genes was amplified from genomic DNA by a multiplex PCR assay. On the Illumina HiSeq System, the amplified TCR beta libraries were sequenced as 87-base-pair reads. In the authors' own workflow: A later analysis counted some 80 million unique TCR beta chains across the 700 or so repertoires, and 10 million to 12 million of these chains were shared by at least two donors. Raw reads were error-corrected and collapsed into unique sequences by a nearest-neighbor algorithm in which closely related sequences were merged to remove PCR and sequencing errors. V, D and J gene segments were assigned by aligning CDR3 sequences to IMGT reference sequences. For a sequence to be retained, at least a six-nucleotide match to both a V gene segment and a J gene segment was required. A rearrangement was called productive if the CDR3 had no stop codons and remained in frame with V and J, and every other rearrangement was called non-productive. CDR3 was defined by IMGT convention, running from the second conserved V-encoded cysteine to the conserved J-encoded phenylalanine. Sequences without an unambiguous match to a single V gene segment were excluded from the earlier analysis of approximately 600 of the donors. An earlier analysis of 500 to 600 of the donors classified V segments as functional when productive rearrangements were above 56.7% and as segregating when the standard deviation between donors was above 5%. A statistical classification framework was built for diagnosing cytomegalovirus status from the catalog of TCR beta chain sequences. A later analysis assigned V and J genes by comparing TCR nucleotide sequences with IMGT/GENE-DB human TR gene sequences. The TCRdist pipeline was used in a later analysis to assign CDR3 sequences and most-parsimonious VDJ recombination scenarios. A later analysis defined each TCR beta chain by its CDR3 amino acid sequence plus V-gene family, and excluded reads lacking a unique V-gene family. To address suspected cross-contamination and a sequencing artifact, a later analysis removed a few hundred highly shared, low-generation-probability nucleotide sequences. In a later analysis, a clonal expansion index for each public chain was calculated from normalized within-repertoire ranks of inferred template counts. A later analysis computed generation probabilities with a VDJ recombination model fitted to out-of-frame rearrangements, and checked the results against IGoR. A later analysis scored TCR-TCR, TCR-HLA and TCR-CMV co-occurrence with hypergeometric tests, applying a repertoire-size bias correction to TCR pairs. In a later analysis, false discovery rates were estimated by permuting HLA or CMV assignments 20 times. A later analysis grouped co-occurring TCRs with DBSCAN, adding TCRdist sequence similarity when clustering within HLA-allele-positive subsets. For co-occurrence clustering, repertoires with fewer than 30,000 or more than 120,000 public chains were excluded, along with roughly 5 repertoires with anomalous nucleotide sharing. Imported from immuneACCESS, the table was reduced by TCRdb to in-frame sequences with V and J called. These copies leave out some clones; in studies compared against another copy, an unresolved V gene accounts for under half, and the cause of the remainder is not known. Clonal size and the V and J genes are those of that table, whereas D and trimming came from the DNA. The sample data list about 300,000 clones, and about nine tenths of these were observed just once. The ten largest clones represent 3.5% to 4% of the sample.

The cohort was made up of about 670 healthy bone marrow donors. At the time of sampling, every cohort member was nominally healthy, though immune exposures that went unrecorded were likely present. The donor was CMV seropositive and was included in the group of about 290 seropositive cohort members. Every donor gave a peripheral blood sample, and the peripheral blood mononuclear cells from that sample were used for TCR beta sequencing. The Qiagen DNeasy Blood Extraction Kit was used to extract genomic DNA from the blood cell samples. Remarks on this clone: The antigen it binds to is not known. Base-call qualities are not available, and no considerably larger clone is one nucleotide away.

Based on the germline V gene, the CDR1 and CDR2 sequences are MNHNS and SASEGT. V lost 4 bases and J lost 5 bases; the stretch between them is 11 bases long. From the cysteine through the phenylalanine, the CDR3 covers 14 amino acids. Of the read, only the CDR3 DNA is kept; its 42 bases are in frame from base 1. The TCR was taken from a man aged 35-49 years in good health and CMV-seropositive. The sequence is built from TRBV6-1 and TRBJ1-4; tentative D gene TRBD1, with 5 bases matching. The sequencing input was PBMCs. CDR3 loop: CASSVGRQNEKLFF. The bases read TGTGCCAGCAGTGTCGGCAGACAGAATGAAAAACTGTTTTTT.